A single sample gave rise to the 22 T cell receptor beta chains below, sequenced in a study of cytomegalovirus exposure and HLA in healthy donors. PCR employed 60 Vbeta and 13 Jbeta primers. Repertoires were generated with immunoSEQ multiplex PCR, while TCRdb's copy carries only in-frame clones and drops some. The data show about 200,000 clones, about 76% seen once. Sequenced material: PBMCs. The source is a male donor in good health and CMV-seropositive.

This clone was seen more than once but under ten times. CDR3 residues: CASRDLRVANEKLFF. In DNA form, the CDR3 reads TGTGCCAGCAGGGACCTCAGGGTGGCGAATGAAAAACTGTTTTTT. The chain combines TRBV7-9 with TRBJ1-4; tentatively, D is TRBD1 (5 bases). The germline gives CDR1 SEHNR, CDR2 FQNEAQ (reference sequence). This CDR3 contains 15 residues. Trimming pared 6 bases from V and 5 bases from J, leaving 16 bases between.

This rearrangement joins TRBV5-6 to TRBJ2-3; 7 nucleotides align to TRBD2. Germline CDR1 SGHDT, CDR2 YYEEEE. This CDR3 spans 16 amino acids. J gave up 1 base and V 2 bases, and 7 bases lay outside the gene matches. Here the CDR3 reads CASSLLTGGGTDTQYF. Here the CDR3 DNA reads TGTGCCAGCAGCTTATTGACGGGAGGAGGCACAGATACGCAGTATTTT.

The gene calls are TRBV5-8 and TRBJ2-7; 7 nucleotides align to TRBD1. The trim removed 3 bases at V and 3 bases at J, leaving 6 bases unmatched. Germline assignment: CDR1 SGHTS and CDR2 YDEGEE. The CDR3 loop spans 14 amino acids. The CDR3 DNA reads TGTGCCAGCAGCTCGATTGGACAGGACTACGAGCAGTACTTC. It codes for CASSSIGQDYEQYF.

This clone came up once. One end of the junction does not line up with germline, which may come from a read error. The J gene is TRBJ2-1, the V gene TRBV19; 8 bases line up with TRBD2. This CDR3 region has 12 residues. CDR1 and CDR2 from the germline V gene are LNHDA and SQIVND (reference sequence). CDR3 region: CAGSMTTSAPFF. In DNA form, the CDR3 reads TGTGCCGGTAGTATGACGACTAGCGCCCCGTTCTTC.

The chain employs TRBV4-3 and TRBJ2-5; the match to TRBD2 covers 7 bases. The J call is in doubt because the DNA end fits TRBJ2-7 better. This CDR3 has 14 residues. Germline CDR1 LGHNA, CDR2 YSLEER. The CDR3 DNA reads TGCGCCAGCAGCCAAGAAAATAGCGGGTACGAGCAGTACTTC. The encoded protein is CASSQENSGYEQYF.

The chain combines TRBV21-1 with TRBJ1-3; no DNA check was done on the table's D call, TRBD1. TRBV21-1 is annotated as a pseudogene. This CDR3 is built from 16 residues. For the CDR3, the DNA is TGTGCCAGCAGCAAAAGCTCGACAGGGATTGGAAACACCATATATTTT. This translates into CASSKSSTGIGNTIYF.

The J gene is TRBJ1-2, the V gene TRBV5-1, with D possibly TRBD1 on 5 matching bases. In germline, CDR1 is SGHRS, CDR2 YFSETQ. Trimming removed 4 bases at V and 6 bases at J, with 16 bases between. The CDR3 consists of 14 residues. The CDR3 spells CASSAPGLSNGYTF. The CDR3 bases are TGCGCCAGCAGCGCACCGGGACTGTCTAATGGCTACACCTTC.

The chain recombines TRBV5-1 with TRBJ1-5, with no clear D. The germline V and J ends were trimmed by 3 bases and 0 bases, with 10 bases remaining between them. The CDR3 runs to 15 residues. The germline CDR1 and CDR2 sequences are SGHRS and YFSETQ. The CDR3 loop reads CASSWSDYSNQPQHF. CDR3 nucleotides: TGCGCCAGCAGCTGGTCAGATTATAGCAATCAGCCCCAGCATTTT. Complete variable domain (other parts from reference TRBV5-1 and TRBJ1-5): KAGVTQTPRYLIKTRGQQVTLSCSPISGHRSVSWYQQTPGQGLQFLFEYFSETQRNKGNFPGRFSGRQFSNSRSEMNVSTLELGDSALYLCASSWSDYSNQPQHFGDGTRLSIL.

V and J are TRBV5-4 and TRBJ2-2, with 9 bases identical to TRBD2. CDR1 is SGHNT and CDR2 is YYREEE in the germline V gene (reference sequence). The CDR3 sequence is 18 residues long. With 4 bases clipped from V and 7 bases from J, the junction kept 17 bases outside the gene matches. The CDR3 sequence: CASSEGLGGRAGVGELFF. The DNA of the CDR3 is TGTGCCAGCAGCGAGGGACTCGGCGGGAGGGCCGGTGTCGGGGAGCTGTTTTTT.

This clone was picked up one time. The chain employs TRBV18 and TRBJ1-1; 7 nucleotides match TRBD1. V lost 3 bases, J lost 3 bases, and 4 bases stayed unmatched. This CDR3 region has 14 residues. Germline V CDR1 and CDR2: KGHSH, LQKENI. This CDR3 is CASSPKDRYTEAFF. DNA for the CDR3: TGTGCCAGCTCACCGAAGGACAGGTACACTGAAGCTTTCTTT. Full variable domain (rest looked up from reference TRBV18 and TRBJ1-1): NAGVMQNPRHLVRRRGQEARLRCSPMKGHSHVYWYRQLPEEGLKFMVYLQKENIIDESGMPKERFSAEFPKEGPSILRIQQVVRGDSAAYFCASSPKDRYTEAFFGQGTRLTVV.

This clone was seen a handful of times. The CDR3 bases are TGTGCCAGCAGGTTCGGACTAGCGGGAGCCGGGGAGCTGTTTTTT. Protein product: CASRFGLAGAGELFF. The chain combines TRBV5-6 with TRBJ2-2, with TRBD2 matching over 13 bases. CDR1 and CDR2 (germline): SGHDT, YYEEEE. V lost 5 bases, J lost 6 bases, and 4 bases stayed unmatched. The CDR3 extends over 15 amino acids.

The chain uses TRBV29-1 and TRBJ1-2; D ambiguous. The CDR3 has 13 residues. Trimming left V 3 bases short and J 5 bases short, with 13 bases between. Germline lookup yields CDR1 SQVTM and CDR2 ANQGSEA. In DNA, the CDR3 is TGCAGCGTTGATGTTGGCCGTACGTATGGCTACACCTTC. This codes for CSVDVGRTYGYTF.

A few counts support this clone. The V and J genes are TRBV6-1 and TRBJ2-7, with D possibly matching TRBD2 (5 bases). Per germline, CDR1 MNHNS and CDR2 SASEGT. Trimming pared 0 bases from V and 4 bases from J, leaving 7 bases between. This CDR3 is 13 amino acids long. CDR3 sequence: CASSEAWRYEQYF. Here the CDR3 DNA reads TGTGCCAGCAGTGAAGCCTGGAGGTACGAGCAGTACTTC.

This chain uses TRBV15 with TRBJ2-1; 8 bases fit TRBD1. The CDR3 totals 17 residues. V was clipped by 1 base and J by 8 bases; unmatched bases: 13. Germline V CDR1 and CDR2: LNHNV, YYDKDF (reference sequence). DNA of the CDR3: TGTGCCACCAGCAGAGTTATCGGACAGGGAGGCAACTATGAGCAGTTCTTC. Translation gives CATSRVIGQGGNYEQFF.

The chain joins TRBV11-3 to TRBJ2-1; the D gene is possibly TRBD2 (5 bases). The CDR3 covers 13 residues. Germline V CDR1 and CDR2: SGHNT, YENEEA. V was pared by 1 base and J by 9 bases, with 10 bases between. The CDR3 coding sequence is TGTGCCAGCAGCTTAGTAGGGAGAGCTGAGCAGTTCTTC. Protein product: CASSLVGRAEQFF. The variable domain in full, completed from reference TRBV11-3 and TRBJ2-1, reads EAGVVQSPRYKIIEKKQPVAFWCNPISGHNTLYWYLQNLGQGPELLIRYENEEAVDDSQLPKDRFSAERLKGVDSTLKIQPAELGDSAVYLCASSLVGRAEQFFGPGTRLTVL.

A note on this clone: Other DNA sequences in the sample encode the same CDR3. The chain joins TRBV6-4 to TRBJ2-2; maybe TRBD1 (5 bases). Looked up from germline, CDR1 is MRHNA and CDR2 is SNTAGT. V was trimmed by 4 bases and J by 1 base, leaving 7 bases between them. This CDR3 is 14 amino acids long. The CDR3 coding sequence is TGTGCCAGCAGTGCCGGACAGAACACCGGGGAGCTGTTTTTT. It specifies CASSAGQNTGELFF.

This sequence joins TRBV6-5 and TRBJ2-7; tentative D call: TRBD2 (5 bases). Deletions cut 2 bases from V and 2 bases from J, with 10 bases between. Germline assignment: CDR1 MNHEY and CDR2 SVGAGI. The CDR3 sequence is 14 residues long. In DNA form, the CDR3 reads TGTGCCAGCAGTTACCGGCCGGGAACCTACGAGCAGTACTTC. Translating it yields CASSYRPGTYEQYF.

The chain links TRBV19 to TRBJ2-7, with 9 positions matching TRBD2. The germline V gene has CDR1 LNHDA and CDR2 SQIVND (reference sequence). The V gene end was trimmed by 4 bases and the J gene end by 2 bases; junction bases not matched to a gene: 18. The CDR3 contains 19 residues. The CDR3 region has the DNA TGTGCCAGTAGTACCACAGGACTGACAGCGGGAGGATCAGCCTACGAGCAGTACTTC. It specifies CASSTTGLTAGGSAYEQYF.

This clone turned up a few times. This chain uses TRBV6-5 with TRBJ2-5; 7 bases map to TRBD1. The germline CDR1 and CDR2 sequences are MNHEY and SVGAGI. The CDR3 is 14 amino acids. V gave up 5 bases and J gave up 5 bases; unmatched junction bases: 8. CDR3 protein: CASSTQGERETQYF. Written as DNA, the CDR3 is TGTGCCAGCAGTACGCAGGGGGAACGGGAGACCCAGTACTTC.

The rearrangement links TRBV5-6 to TRBJ2-7; perhaps TRBD1 as D (5 bases). Trimming stripped 2 bases from V and 2 bases from J, with 11 bases between. Germline CDR1 and CDR2: SGHDT and YYEEEE. CDR3 length equals 14 residues. CDR3 nucleotide sequence: TGTGCCAGCAGCTTACCGACAGCCCCCTACGAGCAGTACTTC. Amino acid sequence: CASSLPTAPYEQYF.

The chain combines TRBV4-2 with TRBJ2-5, with TRBD2 matching 8 bases. J lost 5 bases, V lost 1 base, and 9 bases had no gene match. There are 16 residues in the CDR3. Germline V lookup: CDR1 LGHNA, CDR2 YNFKEQ. The CDR3 coding sequence is TGTGCCAGCAGCCAAGTCCTCGGGGGGGCCGGGGAGACCCAGTACTTC. Protein sequence: CASSQVLGGAGETQYF.

J is TRBJ2-1 and V is TRBV7-3, with TRBD2 matching over 7 bases. The CDR3 has 15 amino acids. Germline V gives CDR1 SGHTA, CDR2 FQGTGA. V was clipped by 3 bases and J by 4 bases; unmatched bases: 6. Here the CDR3 reads CASSFTRGDYNEQFF. The CDR3 DNA reads TGTGCCAGCAGCTTTACTCGGGGGGATTACAATGAGCAGTTCTTC.